The clone carrying this T cell receptor beta chain has only one observation. Its target is not known. The V gene lost 0 bases and the J gene lost 14 bases, with 13 bases spanning the gap. The CDR3 spans 12 residues. Germline CDR1 and CDR2: SGDLS and YYNGEE. The data were obtained in a study of T-cell memory formation after mild COVID-19. Whole-study results and caveats: Researchers found some responding clones in pre-infection memory, a sign that cross-reactive memory joined. The study found balanced CD4/CD8 in clones contracting day 15 to 85 and a CD4+ lean in later expanders. The CD4+ clones that contracted clustered mainly within CM and EM, and the CD8+ clones concentrated in EMRA.

A 5'RACE reaction primed in the constant segment made cDNA libraries of TCR alpha and TCR beta, and these carried sample barcodes and UMIs. TCRdb independently ran MiXCR on the 5' RACE reads; one entry per CDR3 protein. Of around 200,000 distinct CDR3 sequences in the sample, over 9.5% were seen once. Material: PBMCs or a T cell subset sorted from them (not recorded which). The origin of this receptor is a man aged 18 to 30 who had mild COVID-19 (a few samples of this study predate the infection). Cell type and time point are not known. V and J are TRBV9 and TRBJ2-3, with no clear D. DNA for the CDR3: TGTGCCAGCAGCGTAGAGGGCTCCCGACCGTATTTT. It translates to CASSVEGSRPYF.